This entry lists 18 T cell receptor beta chains sequenced from one sample in a study of T cell changes during pregnancy in multiple sclerosis. Sequencing was performed with immunoSEQ multiplex PCR; in TCRdb, only in-frame clones are kept and a portion is missing. In the table there are 50,000 to 75,000 clones, roughly 90% of which are singletons. Material: peripheral blood, obtained in the first trimester of pregnancy. Receptors were obtained from a female donor in good health, enrolled as a control in a pregnancy study.

The rearrangement uses TRBV4-3 and TRBJ1-1, with D perhaps matching TRBD1 (5 bases). With 1 base removed from V and 0 bases from J, the gap between germline ends came to 12 bases. CDR1 and CDR2 from the germline V gene are LGHNA and YSLEER. The CDR3 loop spans 16 amino acids. The CDR3 here is CASSQGGVDMNTEAFF. DNA of the CDR3: TGCGCCAGCAGCCAAGGGGGGGTAGACATGAACACTGAAGCTTTCTTT.

This chain links TRBV9 with TRBJ2-2, with D unresolved. The CDR3 loop spans 11 amino acids. Per germline, CDR1 SGDLS and CDR2 YYNGEE. V was cut by 4 bases and J by 6 bases, with 4 bases left in between. The DNA for the CDR3 is TGTGCCAGCAGCCCCGCCGGGGAGCTGTTTTTT. Translation gives CASSPAGELFF.

The chain recombines TRBV5-1 with TRBJ2-3; 9 nucleotides match TRBD1. Germline V CDR1 and CDR2: SGHRS, YFSETQ. The ends lost 1 base at V and 3 bases at J; junction bases unmatched: 9. CDR3 length equals 17 residues. The CDR3, as DNA: TGCGCCAGCAGCTTGTCCCCCACAGGGGGCGCAACAGATACGCAGTATTTT. Amino acids: CASSLSPTGGATDTQYF. The full variable domain, with the rest looked up from reference TRBV5-1 and TRBJ2-3, is KAGVTQTPRYLIKTRGQQVTLSCSPISGHRSVSWYQQTPGQGLQFLFEYFSETQRNKGNFPGRFSGRQFSNSRSEMNVSTLELGDSALYLCASSLSPTGGATDTQYFGPGTRLTVL.

With respect to this clone: Relative to the germline gene, one junction end is altered; a read error may explain this. The chain carries TRBV6-1 and TRBJ2-1; 7 bases match TRBD1. This CDR3 has 13 amino acids. Looked up from germline, CDR1 is MNHNS and CDR2 is SASEGT. The CDR3 DNA reads TGTGCCAGCATAGGCGGGTTACAGGGGACGGGCCTCTTC. It codes for CASIGGLQGTGLF.

V gene TRBV6-5 combines with J gene TRBJ1-2; D is possibly TRBD1 (5 bases). The CDR3 has 14 residues. Germline V gene sequence: CDR1 MNHEY, CDR2 SVGAGI. V was cut by 2 bases and J by 7 bases, with 14 bases left in between. The CDR3 nucleotides are TGTGCCAGCAGTTACCCAGGGCGCGTTGGTGGCTACACCTTC. Translating gives CASSYPGRVGGYTF.

The chain joins TRBV7-2 to TRBJ2-5; TRBD2 matches 10 bases. This CDR3 has 13 residues. V shed 5 bases, J shed 5 bases, and the junction held 2 bases outside the gene matches. Germline CDR1 reads SGHTA; CDR2 reads FQGNSA. The CDR3 DNA sequence: TGTGCCAGCAGCCCGGGACTAGCGGAGACCCAGTACTTC. Translation gives CASSPGLAETQYF.

This clone was observed a single time. The V call is TRBV6-5, the J call TRBJ2-3; D is perhaps TRBD2 (5 bases). The CDR3 length is 15 residues. Germline V gives CDR1 MNHEY, CDR2 SVGAGI. V lost 4 bases and J 0 bases, leaving 11 bases between the germline ends. The CDR3 sequence: CASSSTRESTDTQYF. The CDR3 nucleotides are TGTGCCAGCAGTTCGACGAGGGAGAGCACAGATACGCAGTATTTT.

The chain couples TRBV7-2 to TRBJ2-7; maybe TRBD2 (6 bases). The CDR3 totals 13 residues. V lost 5 bases to trimming and J lost 2 bases, with 10 bases between them. Germline lookup yields CDR1 SGHTA and CDR2 FQGNSA. CDR3 bases: TGTGCCAGCAGCCTGGGACTGGCCTACGAGCAGTACTTC. It specifies CASSLGLAYEQYF.

The chain recombines TRBV11-3 with TRBJ1-2; D is perhaps TRBD1 (6 bases). The germline V and J ends were trimmed by 1 base and 6 bases, with 6 bases remaining between them. The CDR3 is 12 amino acids. Looked up from germline, CDR1 is SGHNT and CDR2 is YENEEA. The CDR3 DNA is TGTGCCAGCAGCTTAGGACAGGATGGCTACACCTTC. Translation: CASSLGQDGYTF.

J is TRBJ1-1 and V is TRBV5-4; D ambiguous. The CDR3 has 15 residues. V was cut by 4 bases and J by 1 base, with 14 bases left in between. The germline gives CDR1 SGHNT, CDR2 YYREEE (reference sequence). CDR3 coding DNA: TGTGCCAGCAGCCCATCTACCGGAGAGAACACTGAAGCTTTCTTT. It yields the protein CASSPSTGENTEAFF.

This clone appeared a few times. This rearrangement joins TRBV2 to TRBJ1-5; D gene unclear. The CDR3 length is 14 residues. Germline CDR1 SNHLY, CDR2 FYNNEI. The V and J ends lost 2 bases and 0 bases respectively, with 5 bases between them. The CDR3 nucleotides are TGTGCCAGCAGTGAACACAATAGCAATCAGCCCCAGCATTTT. It specifies CASSEHNSNQPQHF.

The rearrangement uses TRBV7-8 and TRBJ2-1; D remains ambiguous. CDR1 is SGHVS, CDR2 FQNEAQ, per germline. Trimming cost V 5 bases and J 3 bases, with 11 bases left between them. This CDR3 has 14 residues. DNA of the CDR3: TGTGCCAGCAGCCGTACATCTTTCTACAATGAGCAGTTCTTC. Protein: CASSRTSFYNEQFF.

The genes are TRBV30 and TRBJ2-3, with 9 positions matching TRBD2. CDR3 length equals 15 residues. Germline assignment: CDR1 GTSNPN and CDR2 SVGIG (reference sequence). With 0 bases clipped from V and 4 bases from J, the junction kept 5 bases outside the gene matches. The CDR3 protein is CAWSVQAGGPDTQYF. CDR3 DNA: TGTGCCTGGAGTGTACAAGCGGGGGGCCCAGATACGCAGTATTTT.

The rearrangement links TRBV18 to TRBJ1-2; tentative D call: TRBD1 (6 bases). CDR3 length: 16 amino acids. CDR1 and CDR2 (germline): KGHSH, LQKENI. V lost 0 bases to trimming and J lost 6 bases, with 17 bases between them. In DNA form, the CDR3 reads TGTGCCAGCTCACCACCTGGACAGCAACTACCGCATGGCTACACCTTC. Protein product: CASSPPGQQLPHGYTF.

This clone is classed as medium-sized (0.01 to 0.1%). The genes are TRBV13 and TRBJ2-1; 7 bases match TRBD2. CDR1 is PRHDT, CDR2 FYEKMQ, per germline (reference sequence). V shed 3 bases and J 0 bases; nucleotides not matched to a gene: 5. CDR3 length: 16 residues. CDR3 sequence: CASSFWLADSYNEQFF. CDR3 nucleotides: TGTGCCAGCAGCTTCTGGCTAGCGGACTCCTACAATGAGCAGTTCTTC. The full variable domain, its missing parts supplied by reference TRBV13 and TRBJ2-1, is AAGVIQSPRHLIKEKRETATLKCYPIPRHDTVYWYQQGPGQDPQFLISFYEKMQSDKGSIPDRFSAQQFSDYHSELNMSSLELGDSALYFCASSFWLADSYNEQFFGPGTRLTVL.

V and J are TRBV6-5 and TRBJ2-3; no clear D gene. CDR3 size: 16 residues. Trimming left V 4 bases short and J 0 bases short, with 14 bases between. Per germline, CDR1 MNHEY and CDR2 SVGAGI. This chain's CDR3 is CASSSGTHPSTDTQYF. The CDR3 DNA reads TGTGCCAGCAGTTCAGGAACCCACCCAAGCACAGATACGCAGTATTTT.

In its sample, this clone was seen a few times. This chain uses TRBV5-1 with TRBJ1-1, with D uncertain. Germline V lookup: CDR1 SGHRS, CDR2 YFSETQ. V lost 1 base to trimming and J lost 0 bases, with 4 bases between them. The CDR3 is 13 amino acids. Here the CDR3 DNA reads TGCGCCAGCAGCTTGATAGTGAACACTGAAGCTTTCTTT. Amino acid sequence: CASSLIVNTEAFF.

This clone was found once. The rearrangement uses TRBV6-5 and TRBJ2-1, with TRBD1 as a possible D gene (6 bases). V lost 7 bases and J lost 4, with 14 bases in between. Looked up from germline, CDR1 is MNHEY and CDR2 is SVGAGI. This CDR3 region has 14 residues. The chain's CDR3 is CASKDRDTYNEQFF. The CDR3 DNA is TGTGCCAGCAAGGACCGGGACACTTACAATGAGCAGTTCTTC.